This entry lists 10 T cell receptor beta chains sequenced from one sample in a study of blood T cell repertoires in COVID-19. Sequencing was performed with immunoSEQ multiplex PCR; in TCRdb, only in-frame clones are kept and a portion is missing. The repertoire holds approximately 140,000 clones, with about nine tenths as singletons. The specimen sequenced was PBMCs or T cells enriched from blood (not recorded which). The receptors shown here come from a woman aged 40 to 49 who had been exposed to COVID-19.

The chain links TRBV10-2 to TRBJ1-5; 7 bases are shared with TRBD1. This CDR3 has 13 amino acids. Germline assignment: CDR1 WSHSY and CDR2 SAAADI. The ends lost 7 bases at V and 6 bases at J; junction bases unmatched: 6. The CDR3 region has the DNA TGCGCCAGCATCGACAGGGTCGGTCAGCCCCAGCATTTT. The encoded protein is CASIDRVGQPQHF.

This chain connects TRBV3-1 (or the pseudogene TRBV3-2) to TRBJ1-6; the D gene is possibly TRBD1 (6 bases). Trimming took 4 bases from V and 7 from J, leaving 14 bases between them. Per the germline V gene, CDR1 is LGHDT and CDR2 is YNNKEL (reference sequence). The CDR3 runs 15 residues. CDR3 amino acids: CASSLRGTLNSPLHF. The CDR3 DNA reads as TGTGCCAGCAGCCTTAGGGGGACCCTCAATTCACCCCTCCACTTT.

V gene TRBV19 combines with J gene TRBJ2-1, with 7 bases aligning to TRBD2. Germline lookup yields CDR1 LNHDA and CDR2 SQIVND (reference sequence). J gave up 2 bases and V 7 bases, and 14 bases lay outside the gene matches. CDR3 size: 17 residues. CDR3 amino acids: CASTRVGLSGTYNEQFF. The CDR3 DNA reads TGTGCCAGTACCAGAGTGGGACTAAGCGGAACCTACAATGAGCAGTTCTTC. Supplemented by reference TRBV19 and TRBJ2-1, the full variable domain reads DGGITQSPKYLFRKEGQNVTLSCEQNLNHDAMYWYRQDPGQGLRLIYYSQIVNDFQKGDIAEGYSVSREKKESFPLTVTSAQKNPTAFYLCASTRVGLSGTYNEQFFGPGTRLTVL.

This clone was seen just once. The genes are TRBV14 and TRBJ2-1, with D unclear. The germline V and J ends were trimmed by 3 bases and 9 bases, with 12 bases remaining between them. Per germline, CDR1 SGHDN and CDR2 FVKESK. The CDR3 totals 13 residues. CDR3 in amino acids: CASSQTGVGEQFF. The CDR3 nucleotides are TGTGCCAGCAGCCAGACCGGAGTAGGTGAGCAGTTCTTC.

The genes are TRBV28 and TRBJ1-6, with 10 bases lining up with TRBD1. The CDR3 covers 14 residues. V dropped 6 bases and J dropped 9; count of bases not matched to a gene: 5. Germline CDR1 is MDHEN and CDR2 is SYDVKM. The CDR3 DNA follows: TGTGCCAGCAGGCCGACAGGGGGCGGTTCACCCCTCCACTTT. Amino acid sequence: CASRPTGGGSPLHF.

V is TRBV4-1 and J is TRBJ2-6; D is ambiguous. Germline V lookup: CDR1 MGHRA, CDR2 YSYEKL. The V and J ends lost 0 bases and 4 bases respectively, with 10 bases between them. This CDR3 region has 16 residues. This chain's CDR3 is CASSQDPGPGANVLTF. The CDR3, as DNA: TGCGCCAGCAGCCAAGATCCAGGCCCCGGGGCCAACGTCCTGACTTTC.

The chain has TRBV3-1 (or the pseudogene TRBV3-2) and TRBJ1-1; TRBD1 might be the D (5 bases). The length of the CDR3 is 15 residues. Germline CDR1 is LGHDT and CDR2 is YNNKEL (reference sequence). V lost 6 bases, J lost 1 base, and 15 bases lay in between. The DNA for the CDR3 is TGTGCCAGCAGGGCGGGGGAGAAGCCGAACACTGAAGCTTTCTTT. As protein: CASRAGEKPNTEAFF.

In its sample, this clone was seen a few times. This chain uses TRBV6-5 with TRBJ2-7, with a possible D match to TRBD1 (5 bases). This CDR3 contains 13 residues. The V end was cut by 0 bases, the J end by 3 bases, with 6 bases between. Germline loops: CDR1 MNHEY, CDR2 SVGAGI. This CDR3 is CASSYSDNYEQYF. Written as DNA, the CDR3 is TGTGCCAGCAGTTACTCGGACAACTACGAGCAGTACTTC.

This clone appeared a few times. The chain uses TRBV6-5 and TRBJ1-3; 9 bases fit TRBD1. V was pared by 6 bases and J by 4 bases, with 7 bases of the junction left unmatched. This CDR3 spans 15 amino acids. Germline V gives CDR1 MNHEY, CDR2 SVGAGI. CDR3 loop: CASSPDRGDGNTIYF. In DNA, the CDR3 is TGTGCCAGCAGCCCAGACAGGGGGGACGGAAACACCATATATTTT.

V usage is TRBV5-4 and J usage is TRBJ1-2; 9 positions agree with TRBD1. V was pared by 1 base and J by 3 bases, with 7 bases of the junction left unmatched. This CDR3 is built from 16 residues. The germline CDR1 and CDR2 sequences are SGHNT and YYREEE (reference sequence). In nucleotides, the CDR3 is TGTGCCAGCAGCTTGTTTACAGGGGGCGCAGACTATGGCTACACCTTC. This encodes CASSLFTGGADYGYTF.